The text below deals with one T cell receptor (beta chain). As yet, its antigen is unknown. These data are taken from a study of CD8 T cells in ankylosing spondylitis. As the method for making TCR beta libraries, quantitative 5'-RACE with molecular barcodes was used. TCRdb reanalysed the 5' RACE reads using MiXCR and keeps one entry per CDR3 protein. The sample holds fewer than 650,000 distinct CDR3 sequences, about 13% seen once. Overall study results and limits: Matched synovial fluid from ankylosing spondylitis patients was reported to be enriched for disease-linked clones. Reactive arthritis synovial fluid and blood previously showed some of these motif variants. Disease-linked clones, CD8+, were relatively rare in peripheral blood. There was a TCR beta motif, made of eight highly homologous variants, that appeared characteristic of ankylosing spondylitis blood.

The CDR3 extends over 15 amino acids. Germline V gene lookup returns CDR1 MDHEN and CDR2 SYDVKM. V lost 3 bases and J lost 4, with 15 bases in between. The TCR was taken from a male donor with ankylosing spondylitis. The sequenced material came from blood, either unsorted or a sorted T cell fraction (not recorded which). The V and J genes are TRBV28 and TRBJ1-1; tentative D call: TRBD1 (5 bases). CDR3 nucleotides: TGTGCCAGCAGTTTCTTTGGGGCGGGATCCACTGAAGCTTTCTTT. Protein sequence: CASSFFGAGSTEAFF.